This TCR beta chain was captured by sequencing in a study of T cell changes during pregnancy in multiple sclerosis. This clone was picked up a small number of times. The germline gives CDR1 MDHEN, CDR2 SYDVKM. The CDR3 loop spans 15 amino acids. The V segment lost 5 bases and the J segment 8 bases; nucleotides outside the gene matches: 8. The repertoire was sequenced with immunoSEQ multiplex PCR; TCRdb's copy has only in-frame clones and lacks some. The data contain about 42,000 clones, under 90% of them singletons. The TCR comes from a female donor with multiple sclerosis, enrolled in a pregnancy study. V and J are TRBV28 and TRBJ1-6, with TRBD1 matching 8 bases. This specimen was CD4+ T cells from peripheral blood mononuclear cells, taken before pregnancy. The CDR3 coding sequence is TGTGCCAGCAGTACGATGGACAGGGATGATTCACCCCTCCACTTT. Protein product: CASSTMDRDDSPLHF.